This TCR beta chain stems from a study of cytomegalovirus exposure and HLA in healthy donors (dated by TCRdb to about 2017). With regard to the full study: In an earlier analysis of 450 to 750 of the donors, roughly 300 Gb of sequence data and 90 million to 120 million unique TCR beta sequences from about 180 million T cells were reported. The study was designed to test whether signatures of past pathogen exposure could be identified by cataloging public T cell receptors. An earlier analysis of some 600 of the donors applied high-throughput TCR beta sequencing to assess whether each TCR beta V gene segment acted as functional or pseudogenic. Genome-wide SNP genotypes for about three fifths of the roughly 700 donors were used in a later genetic analysis, which treated that subset as a discovery cohort. Donor age, sex, ethnicity and CMV serostatus were compiled alongside the repertoire data. HLA typing included class I and class II loci at four-digit resolution. An early release covering around 630 HLA-typed donors comprised 250 to 350 gigabases of sequencing data and 85 million to 100 million unique TCR sequences. The study used immunosequencing to profile the T cell repertoires of several hundred subjects and linked those repertoires to cytomegalovirus serostatus. The number of typed donors differed by locus: roughly 629-630 for A, B, C, DRB1 and DQB1; some 540 for DQA1; 606 for DPA1; and some 450 for DPB1. Four or five DR-DQ haplotypes were handled as single units for association and clustering because linkage in the cohort was strong. Of the roughly 400 genotyped donors, around 81% fell in the genetic ancestry cluster associated with self-reported Caucasian donors. A later analysis re-examined previously published TCR beta repertoires from 500 to 700 donors and added high-resolution HLA genotyping to investigate patterns of TCR occurrence. Across 398 genotyped donors of the cohort, an average of 235,054 unique TCR beta nucleotide sequences per donor were sequenced, and approximately 17% of those sequences were non-productive. Rather than drawing on any new phenotypic data, the later analysis identified candidate immune exposures from TCR beta sequences and the way those sequences occurred across donors. To predict cytomegalovirus infection status, the study brought together high-throughput TCR immunosequencing, statistical association of individual TCRs with disease status, and machine learning. Along with the approximately 700-subject first cohort, a separate validation cohort of roughly 110 different subjects was used. Every discovery cohort repertoire had been produced on one sequencing platform.

Clipping removes 7 bases from V and 7 bases from J, with 9 as the unmatched junction base count. CDR1 and CDR2, per the germline V gene, are MNHEY and SVGAGI. The CDR3 runs 14 residues from the cysteine to the phenylalanine. Of all the DNA, just the CDR3 is kept, 42 bases in frame from base 1. The cohort consisted of approximately 670 healthy bone marrow donors. At the time of sampling, all cohort members were nominally healthy, though unrecorded immune exposures were likely present. The donor was CMV seronegative and belonged to the group of 320 or so seronegative cohort members. Each donor provided a peripheral blood sample, and peripheral blood mononuclear cells were used for TCR beta sequencing. Genomic DNA extraction from the blood cell samples was performed with the Qiagen DNeasy Blood Extraction Kit. Libraries were made using the immunoSEQ multiplex PCR assay. The multiplex PCR relied on a mix of 60 forward primers for TCR Vbeta segments and 13 reverse primers for TCR Jbeta segments. The CDR3 region of rearranged TCR beta genes was amplified from genomic DNA with a multiplex PCR assay. The amplified TCR beta libraries were sequenced on the Illumina HiSeq System as 87-base-pair reads. Regarding the original processing steps: Across the 700 or so repertoires, a later analysis counted some 80 million unique TCR beta chains, roughly 11 million of which were shared by at least two donors. Raw reads were error-corrected and collapsed into unique sequences by a nearest-neighbor algorithm in which closely related sequences were merged to remove PCR and sequencing errors. Alignment of CDR3 sequences to IMGT reference sequences was used to assign V, D and J gene segments. For a sequence to be retained, a match of at least six nucleotides to both a V gene segment and a J gene segment was required. Rearrangements were called productive when the CDR3 lacked stop codons and stayed in frame with V and J; all others were non-productive. Following IMGT convention, CDR3 was defined as the stretch from the second conserved V-encoded cysteine up to the conserved J-encoded phenylalanine. In an earlier analysis of approximately 500 of the donors, sequences lacking an unambiguous match to a single V gene segment were excluded. In an earlier analysis of approximately 590 of the donors, V segments were called functional above 56.7% productive rearrangements and were called segregating when the between-donor standard deviation exceeded 5%. To diagnose cytomegalovirus status from the catalog of TCR beta chain sequences, a statistical classification framework was built. V and J gene assignment, in a later analysis, came from comparing TCR nucleotide sequences with IMGT/GENE-DB human TR gene sequences. Using the TCRdist pipeline, a later analysis assigned CDR3 sequences along with most-parsimonious VDJ recombination scenarios. In a later analysis, each TCR beta chain was defined by its CDR3 amino acid sequence together with its V-gene family, and reads lacking a unique V-gene family were excluded. A later analysis removed 500 to 650 highly shared, low-generation-probability nucleotide sequences to deal with suspected cross-contamination and a sequencing artifact. A later analysis calculated a clonal expansion index for each public chain from normalized within-repertoire ranks of inferred template counts. In a later analysis, generation probabilities were computed with a VDJ recombination model fitted to out-of-frame rearrangements, and the resulting probabilities were checked against IGoR. Hypergeometric tests were used in a later analysis to score TCR-TCR, TCR-HLA and TCR-CMV co-occurrence, with a repertoire-size bias correction applied to the TCR pairs. False discovery rates were estimated in a later analysis by permuting HLA or CMV assignments 20 times. In a later analysis, co-occurring TCRs were grouped with DBSCAN, and TCRdist sequence similarity was added when clustering was performed within HLA-allele-positive subsets. Repertoires with fewer than 30,000 or more than 120,000 public chains, plus five repertoires with anomalous nucleotide sharing, were excluded from co-occurrence clustering. What TCRdb holds here is the immuneACCESS table cut down to in-frame rearrangements. Part of the clones is not present; checked against another copy, under half of the missing clones reflect an unresolved V gene, and the others are unexplained. V and J calls and clone size are copied from that table; D and trimming were computed from the DNA. For this sample the table gives approximately 120,000 clones, of which approximately 80% were detected only once. Approximately 1.2% of the sample comes from the top ten.

The paper as a whole reports these results and caveats: Linkage disequilibrium might explain the correlated functional status among segregating V segments, but an unknown experimental factor could not be excluded. A later analysis associated 17,000 or so TCR beta sequences with specific HLA alleles at a false discovery rate of 0.05. Several of the top co-occurrence clusters appeared to be linked to parvovirus B19, influenza, CMV and Epstein-Barr virus, according to a later analysis. Only TCR beta chains were sequenced in this cohort, and the absence of alpha or paired-chain data limited detectable features. V-gene and J-gene trimming of TCR beta chains was associated with a missense DCLRE1C variant in a later genetic analysis, and the association was replicated in an independent cohort. A later analysis found that most CMV-associated TCR beta chains appeared HLA-restricted, with HLA associations seemingly driven largely by CMV exposure. A further reported finding was that TCR beta sequences accurately predicted the HLA-A and HLA-B alleles for most subjects in the first cohort. In a later genetic analysis, fewer N-insertions in productive TCRs were reported among donors in an Asian-associated ancestry cluster than the roughly 710-donor mean. A group of highly shared sequence variants was considered likely to be a technical artifact of the sequencing pipeline. When HLA alleles, especially DR and DQ, strongly co-occurred, TCR associations were difficult to assign to individual alleles. A few of the identified cytomegalovirus-associated TCR beta chains were confirmed in vitro to be specific for cytomegalovirus antigens. In the study, some 160 TCR beta chains were listed as associated with cytomegalovirus. According to the authors, the approach could potentially be generalized to other disease states and immunological phenotypes. An earlier analysis of around 600 of the donors showed that most TCR beta V segments appeared in productive rearrangements either about 87% or about 30% of the time, which broadly matched IMGT annotations. HLA typing was unavailable for some donors at each locus, so association tests used only the typed subset. The 87-base-pair reads could not distinguish some IMGT-functional V segments, including TRBV6-2 and TRBV6-3, so those segments were excluded. Cytomegalovirus status was reported to be diagnosed by the classifier with high specificity and sensitivity in both the original and validation cohorts. Presence/absence analyses assumed roughly uniform sequencing depth across donors, an assumption that may not hold. Because counts were too low, under 20 rarely observed V segments, including chromosome 9 orphons, were left out of the earlier analysis of approximately 580 of the donors. For the cohort, immune exposure information was limited to CMV serostatus. In a later analysis, HLA-associated TCR beta chains were found to be more clonally expanded and to have lower generation probabilities than equally common non-associated chains. Across donors, most TCR sequences were observed very rarely, whereas some public TCRs were present in many individuals. According to a later analysis, TCR association rates differed among HLA loci, with DRB1 alleles showing the most associated TCRs and HLA-C alleles showing the fewest.

This clone was observed a single time. Its specific antigen is unknown. Within one base of it there is no much larger clone, and no base qualities were kept. The chain is made from TRBV6-5 and TRBJ2-7, and TRBD2 aligns with 11 junction nucleotides. The sequenced sample was PBMCs. The sequence was obtained from a man between 50 and 59 years old in good health and CMV-seronegative. CDR3 sequence: CASNSGRAEGEQYF. The sequence in DNA is TGTGCCAGCAATAGCGGGAGGGCCGAAGGGGAGCAGTACTTC.